This T cell receptor (beta chain) originates from a study of cytomegalovirus exposure and HLA in healthy donors. Whole-study results and caveats: A later analysis linked roughly 17,000 TCR beta sequences to HLA alleles at 0.05 false discovery rate. The authors confirmed in vitro that three CMV-associated chains were specific for CMV antigens. When the data were analyzed later, several of the most significant clusters appeared to be linked to common viral pathogens. In a later analysis, TCR beta V- and J-gene trimming showed a link to a missense DCLRE1C variant.

For this clone: Its matching antigen is unknown.

V lost 2 bases, J lost 3 bases, and 3 bases stayed unmatched. Looked up from germline, CDR1 is GTSNPN and CDR2 is SVGIG (reference sequence). This CDR3 contains 13 residues. The PCR made use of 60 Vbeta and 13 Jbeta primers. The data were produced by immunoSEQ multiplex PCR, yet TCRdb's version contains in-frame clones alone and is incomplete. The table includes some 200,000 clones, 80% detected once. The origin of this receptor is a boy younger than 18 in good health and CMV-seronegative. The chain couples TRBV30 to TRBJ1-2, with 7 bases aligning to TRBD1. Sequenced: PBMCs. The CDR3 here is CAWSIDRDYGYTF. The DNA of the CDR3 is TGTGCCTGGAGTATCGACAGGGACTATGGCTACACCTTC.